Listed below are T cell receptor beta chains from one sample, sequenced in a study of PD-L1 blockade in urothelial cancer. The data were produced by immunoSEQ multiplex PCR, yet TCRdb's version contains in-frame clones alone and is incomplete. The sample yields around 40,000 clones, about 89% seen once. The sequencing here drew on PBMCs, taken around atezolizumab (anti-PD-L1) treatment. The receptor set was obtained from a woman in her sixties with urothelial cancer. Both conserved end residues are trimmed from each CDR3.

TRBV5-8,TRBJ2-1,14,ASSLAQGARYNEQF
TRBV4-3,TRBJ2-5,12,ASSQAGVGETQY
TRBV19,TRBJ2-1,11,ASSTVRGNEQF
TRBV6-1,TRBJ2-5,13,ASSVNRAPQETQY
TRBV5-4,TRBJ2-3,16,ASSLARIAGSSTDTQY
TRBV19,TRBJ1-1,10,ASRRTGSEAF
TRBV7-2,TRBJ2-5,11,ASSPGQKETQY
TRBV7-7,TRBJ2-7,11,ASSSDRGYEQY
TRBV5-4,TRBJ1-2,13,ASSLALGANYGYT
TRBV2,TRBJ1-3,11,ASSEQGWDTIY
TRBV7-3,TRBJ2-3,14,ASSPNSGTSTDTQY
TRBV4-1,TRBJ2-4,13,ASSPGLAIRSIQY
TRBV2,TRBJ2-1,13,ASSPTTISYNEQF
TRBV5-1,TRBJ2-2,14,ASSGGLAGMAGELF
TRBV6-4,TRBJ1-1,13,ASSDRPGQGREAF
TRBV6-5,TRBJ2-5,12,ASSSAGGGETQY
TRBV18,TRBJ1-3,13,ASSPTGDAGNTIY
TRBV18,TRBJ1-4,13,ASSSSAPRGEKLF
TRBV7-9,TRBJ1-4,12,ASSSPGGVEKLF
TRBV27,TRBJ1-5,14,ASSPHRQNSNQPQH
TRBV6-7,TRBJ2-7,15,ASSYTRIWSRPYEQY
TRBV29-1,TRBJ2-1,13,SVEFLASVENEQF
TRBV28,TRBJ2-7,14,ASSFREGLDSYEQY
TRBV9,TRBJ2-3,17,ASSVAAGGSSRGTDTQY
TRBV5-6,TRBJ2-7,12,ASSLGGGSYEQY
TRBV11-1,TRBJ2-4,14,ASSFEGDLAKNIQY
TRBV7-9,TRBJ2-3,13,ASSFEGRPTDTQY
TRBV28,TRBJ1-6,12,ASTPGQANSPLH
TRBV11-2,TRBJ1-4,13,ASSQQRATNEKLF
TRBV4-1,TRBJ1-2,15,ASSQLLLDSNNYGYT
TRBV9,TRBJ2-1,14,ASSTGDYPADNEQF
TRBV19,TRBJ2-7,14,ASSIPGGTSGYEQY
TRBV5-1,TRBJ2-3,16,ASSSGTSGRAGADTQY
TRBV28,TRBJ1-1,12,ASSLGTVNTEAF
TRBV18,TRBJ1-1,12,ASSPGQGNTEAF